This T cell receptor (beta chain) was found in a study of cytomegalovirus exposure and HLA in healthy donors. Overall study context: Earlier findings included roughly 120 million unique TCR beta sequences obtained from approximately 170 million T cells.

The PCR was carried out with 60 Vbeta primers and 13 Jbeta primers. As processed by the authors: About 10 million shared chains were among the roughly 80 million unique TCR beta chains that a later analysis counted. The protocol was immunoSEQ multiplex PCR, while the TCRdb copy is restricted to in-frame clones and leaves out a portion. Clonal size and the V and J genes are those of that table, whereas D and trimming came from the DNA. The sample includes about 140,000 clones, roughly 65% of them seen just once. V was pared by 1 base and J by 11 bases, with 11 bases between. Germline CDR1 is SEHNR and CDR2 is FQNEAQ (reference sequence). CDR3 length: 12 residues. Each of the donors was a healthy bone marrow donor.

The sequenced sample consisted of PBMCs. This receptor was obtained from a woman aged 30 to 39 in good health and CMV-seronegative. V and J are TRBV7-9 and TRBJ1-1, with unresolved D. The CDR3 here is CASSLEALRAFF. CDR3 coding DNA: TGTGCCAGCAGCTTAGAGGCACTGCGGGCTTTCTTT.